This TCR beta chain comes out of a study of blood T cell repertoires in COVID-19. Whole-study context: Samples taken during acute and convalescent COVID-19 were collected in the United States, Italy and Spain. T cells, B-cell-depleted T cells, or PBMCs provided the cDNA or gDNA that served as material.

Study processing details: Amplification of reference gene primers was used by the study to estimate nucleated cell counts. TCRdb's copy holds only in-frame clones and misses some; the assay was immunoSEQ multiplex PCR. D and trimming come from the DNA, and the V and J calls and clone size come from that table. The sample has 65,000 to 80,000 clones; under 95% are singletons. This receptor was taken from a human donor in a cohort sampled during active COVID-19. Input material: peripheral blood.

CDR3 sequence (DNA): TGTGCCAGCAGCGGGGGGACATTCTCTGGAAACACCATATATTTT. Its protein is CASSGGTFSGNTIYF. The rearrangement uses TRBV9 and TRBJ1-3; TRBD1 is a possible D gene (6 bases). Germline loops: CDR1 SGDLS, CDR2 YYNGEE. CDR3 length: 15 residues. V lost 3 bases, J lost 0 bases, and 10 bases lay in between.